This T cell receptor (beta chain) was identified during a study of blood T cell repertoires in COVID-19. Study information: PBMCs, B-cell-depleted T cells, or T cells provided the cDNA or gDNA that made up the material.

Under the authors' procedure: Amplification of reference gene primers was used by the study to estimate nucleated cell counts. Profiled with immunoSEQ multiplex PCR; TCRdb holds only in-frame clones, not every one. That table supplies the V and J calls and clone size; D and trimming were determined from the DNA. Of about 270,000 clones listed, approximately 77% are singletons. The germline V gene encodes CDR1 DFQATT and CDR2 SNEGSKA (reference sequence). The ends were cut back, 3 bases at V and 1 base at J, with 9 bases in the middle. This CDR3 contains 13 residues. The chain employs TRBV20-1 and TRBJ2-5; D unclear. The specimen sequenced was peripheral blood. This receptor was obtained from a woman aged 18-35 years with acute or convalescent COVID-19. The CDR3 here is CSASSGFQETQYF. As DNA, the CDR3 is TGCAGTGCTAGTTCCGGTTTCCAAGAGACCCAGTACTTC.